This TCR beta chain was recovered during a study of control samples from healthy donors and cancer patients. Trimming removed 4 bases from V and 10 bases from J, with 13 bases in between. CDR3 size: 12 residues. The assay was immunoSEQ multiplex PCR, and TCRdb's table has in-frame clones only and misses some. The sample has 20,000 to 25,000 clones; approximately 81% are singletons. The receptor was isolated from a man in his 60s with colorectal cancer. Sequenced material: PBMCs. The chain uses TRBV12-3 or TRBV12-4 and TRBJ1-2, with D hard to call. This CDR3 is CASSWVLGYYTF. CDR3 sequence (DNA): TGTGCCAGCAGTTGGGTGCTAGGGTACTACACCTTC.